This T cell receptor (beta chain) originates from a study of T cell responses to AZD1222 COVID-19 vaccine. The wider study: Whether given at about 4 or about 12 weeks, second doses were pooled.

Points from the study as a whole: There were mostly white British donors and more females than males, and clonal diversity was possibly underestimated. Among AZD1222 vaccinees, only five or six were seropositive at baseline.

For this clone: Antigen unknown.

Germline assignment: CDR1 MNHEY and CDR2 SVGAGI. With 10 bases removed from V and 10 bases from J, the gap between germline ends came to 20 bases. CDR3 length equals 14 residues. Using immunoSEQ multiplex PCR, the repertoire was profiled, and TCRdb retains in-frame clones only, with some absent. The repertoire holds over 100,000 clones, with about nine tenths as singletons. The input for sequencing was peripheral blood, taken on day 0 of AZD1222 vaccination. The chain couples TRBV6-5 to TRBJ1-6; D is ambiguous. This sequence originates from an adult in good health. The CDR3 sequence is CATVITGRESPLHF. CDR3 nucleotide sequence: TGTGCCACCGTAATAACCGGGAGGGAGTCACCCCTCCACTTT.